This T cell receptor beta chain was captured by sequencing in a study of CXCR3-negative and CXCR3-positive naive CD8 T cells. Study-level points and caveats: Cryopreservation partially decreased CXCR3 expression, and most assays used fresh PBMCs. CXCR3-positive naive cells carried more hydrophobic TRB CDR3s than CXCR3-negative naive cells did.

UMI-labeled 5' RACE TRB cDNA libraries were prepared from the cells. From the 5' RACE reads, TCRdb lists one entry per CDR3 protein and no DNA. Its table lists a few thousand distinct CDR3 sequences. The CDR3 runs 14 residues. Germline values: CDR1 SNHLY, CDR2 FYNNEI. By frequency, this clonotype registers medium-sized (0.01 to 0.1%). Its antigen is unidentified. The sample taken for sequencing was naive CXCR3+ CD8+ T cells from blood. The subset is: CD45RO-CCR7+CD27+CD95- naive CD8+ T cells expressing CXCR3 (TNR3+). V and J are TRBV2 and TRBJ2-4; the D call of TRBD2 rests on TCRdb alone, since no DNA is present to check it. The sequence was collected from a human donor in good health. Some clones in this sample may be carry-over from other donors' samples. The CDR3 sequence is CACGTHLSKNIQYF.